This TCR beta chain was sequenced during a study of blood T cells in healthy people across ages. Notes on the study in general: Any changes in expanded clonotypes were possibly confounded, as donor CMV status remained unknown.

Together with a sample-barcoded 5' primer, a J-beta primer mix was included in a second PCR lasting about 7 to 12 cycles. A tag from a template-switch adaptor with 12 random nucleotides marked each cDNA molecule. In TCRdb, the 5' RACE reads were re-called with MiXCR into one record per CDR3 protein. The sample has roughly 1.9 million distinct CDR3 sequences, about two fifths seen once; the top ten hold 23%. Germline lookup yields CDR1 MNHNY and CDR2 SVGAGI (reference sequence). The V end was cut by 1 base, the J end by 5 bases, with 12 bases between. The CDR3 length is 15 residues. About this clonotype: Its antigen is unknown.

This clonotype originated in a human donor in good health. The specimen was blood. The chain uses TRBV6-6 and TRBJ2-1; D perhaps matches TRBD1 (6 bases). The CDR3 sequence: CASSYLYSGDNEQFF. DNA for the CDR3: TGTGCCAGCAGTTACTTATACTCAGGGGACAATGAGCAGTTCTTC.